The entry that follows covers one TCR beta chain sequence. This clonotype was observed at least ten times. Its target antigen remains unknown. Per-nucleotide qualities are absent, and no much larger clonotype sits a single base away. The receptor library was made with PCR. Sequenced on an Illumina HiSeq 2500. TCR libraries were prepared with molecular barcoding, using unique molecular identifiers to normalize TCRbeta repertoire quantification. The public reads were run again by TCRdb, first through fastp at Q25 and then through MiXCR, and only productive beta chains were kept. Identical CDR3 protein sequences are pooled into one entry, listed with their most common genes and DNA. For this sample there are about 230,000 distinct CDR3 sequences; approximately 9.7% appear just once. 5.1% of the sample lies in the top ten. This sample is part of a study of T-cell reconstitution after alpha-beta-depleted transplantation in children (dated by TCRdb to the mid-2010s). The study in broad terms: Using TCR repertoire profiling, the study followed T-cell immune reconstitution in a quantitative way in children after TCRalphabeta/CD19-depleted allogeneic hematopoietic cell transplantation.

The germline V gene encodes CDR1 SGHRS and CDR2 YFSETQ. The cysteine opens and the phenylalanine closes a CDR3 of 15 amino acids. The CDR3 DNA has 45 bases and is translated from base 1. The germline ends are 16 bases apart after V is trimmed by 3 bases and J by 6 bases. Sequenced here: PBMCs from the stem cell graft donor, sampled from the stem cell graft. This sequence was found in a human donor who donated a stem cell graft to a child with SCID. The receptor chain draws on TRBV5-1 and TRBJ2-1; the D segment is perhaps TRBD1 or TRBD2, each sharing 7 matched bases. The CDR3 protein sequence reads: CASSSLTGRGNEQFF. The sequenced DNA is TGCGCCAGCAGCTCTCTGACAGGGAGGGGCAATGAGCAGTTCTTC.